This T cell receptor beta chain was documented in a study of spatial heterogeneity in lung cancer. Only a few counts were recorded for this clonotype. TCRdb re-called the 5' RACE reads with MiXCR, one entry per CDR3 protein. The sample contains 85,000 to 100,000 distinct CDR3 sequences, 10% to 15% of which appear only once. Looked up from germline, CDR1 is MDHEN and CDR2 is SYDVKM. CDR3 size: 15 residues. The V end was cut by 3 bases, the J end by 1 base, with 13 bases between. The time point denotes: sample taken at primary tumor resection. This clonotype was obtained from a male donor with early-stage non-small cell lung cancer. V gene TRBV28 combines with J gene TRBJ2-7, with D possibly matching TRBD2 (6 bases). This material consisted of PBMCs, taken at surgery. CDR3 nucleotides: TGTGCCAGCAGTTTTAGCGGACACCGGTCCTACGAGCAGTACTTC. Translation gives CASSFSGHRSYEQYF.